A selection of T cell receptor beta chains follows, all from one sample in a study of beta chain features in type 1 diabetes. Clones were read by immunoSEQ multiplex PCR, and TCRdb kept only the in-frame ones, dropping some. The sample consists of hundreds of thousands of clones, about 14% of them appearing once. The sequencing sample was made of naive CD4+ T cells from blood. These receptors were collected from a man younger than 30 with type 1 diabetes. Both conserved end residues are part of each CDR3. The order of the fields is V gene, J gene, clone size, D gene, CDR3 protein, CDR3 DNA. The D gene is left open where the match is weak. Rows may omit the clone size; those that give it use once, few, many or a size class.

>TRBV18|TRBJ2-1|.|.
CASSFSGPQNNEQFF
TGTGCCAGCTCATTTTCAGGGCCCCAAAACAATGAGCAGTTCTTC
>TRBV30|TRBJ1-5|.|.
CACRGTNQPQHF
TGTGCCTGCCGGGGGACCAATCAGCCCCAGCATTTT
>TRBV30|TRBJ1-4|.|.
CAWTVLPTEKLFF
TGTGCCTGGACCGTGCTCCCAACTGAAAAACTGTTTTTT
>TRBV15|TRBJ1-1|few|.
CATSRSDSLRAFF
TGTGCCACCAGCAGATCGGACAGCTTGAGAGCTTTCTTT
>TRBV7-9|TRBJ2-1|few|.
CASSKANEQFF
TGTGCCAGCAGCAAAGCTAATGAGCAGTTCTTC
>TRBV4-2|TRBJ2-5|.|.
CASSQVGSETQYF
TGTGCCAGCAGCCAAGTTGGGTCAGAGACCCAGTACTTC
>TRBV19|TRBJ2-1|few|TRBD2
CASSLGLAGGLNEQFF
TGTGCCAGCTCCCTCGGACTAGCGGGGGGGCTAAATGAGCAGTTCTTC
>TRBV6-1|TRBJ1-1|few|TRBD1
CASRDRTNTEAFF
TGTGCCAGCCGGGACAGGACGAACACTGAAGCTTTCTTT
>TRBV2|TRBJ1-4|few|.
CASHLTLGNEKLFF
TGTGCCAGCCATCTGACGCTTGGTAATGAAAAACTGTTTTTT
>TRBV9|TRBJ2-2|few|TRBD1
CASSVAPGGDTGELFF
TGTGCCAGCAGCGTAGCCCCAGGGGGAGACACCGGGGAGCTGTTTTTT
>TRBV4-1|TRBJ1-5|few|.
CASSQDNTPYQPQHF
TGCGCCAGCAGCCAAGATAATACCCCTTATCAGCCCCAGCATTTT
>TRBV7-9|TRBJ2-2|few|TRBD2
CASSPSRAGGTGELFF
TGTGCCAGCAGCCCCTCCCGAGCGGGAGGCACCGGGGAGCTGTTTTTT
>TRBV5-1|TRBJ2-5|.|.
CASGEGGPGETQYF
TGCGCCAGCGGAGAAGGAGGGCCGGGGGAGACCCAGTACTTC
>TRBV28|TRBJ1-2|.|.
CASSWGPGYTF
TGTGCCAGCAGTTGGGGCCCTGGCTACACCTTC
>TRBV6-5|TRBJ2-7|.|.
CASSPGPDYEQYF
TGTGCCAGCAGTCCGGGCCCAGATTACGAGCAGTACTTC
>TRBV6-5|TRBJ2-6|.|.
CASTVGESGANVLTF
TGTGCCAGCACCGTGGGAGAATCTGGGGCCAACGTCCTGACTTTC
>TRBV7-8|TRBJ2-4|.|.
CASSLARAGVYPLAKNIQYF
TGTGCCAGCAGCTTAGCTCGGGCAGGGGTTTACCCTCTAGCCAAAAACATTCAGTACTTC
>TRBV1|TRBJ2-3|few|.
CTSSQGGSGRTSTDTQYF
TGCACCAGCAGCCAAGGAGGTAGCGGGAGGACTAGCACAGATACGCAGTATTTT
>TRBV9|TRBJ2-1|.|.
CASRRGGSIYNEQFF
TGTGCCAGCAGGAGAGGAGGATCCATCTACAATGAGCAGTTCTTC
>TRBV15|TRBJ2-7|few|.
CATSRVAVGYEQYF
TGTGCCACCAGCAGAGTGGCGGTGGGATACGAGCAGTACTTC
>TRBV2|TRBJ2-5|once|TRBD1
CASSPGPTRGETQYF
TGTGCCAGCAGCCCGGGACCCACCAGGGGGGAGACCCAGTACTTC
>TRBV20-1|TRBJ2-2|.|.
CSAFLPGQLFF
TGCAGTGCTTTCTTACCGGGACAGCTGTTTTTT
>TRBV2|TRBJ2-3|.|.
CASREQDTQYF
TGTGCCAGCAGGGAGCAAGATACGCAGTATTTT
>TRBV27|TRBJ1-1|few|.
CASSLYQGIGAFF
TGTGCCAGCAGTTTATATCAGGGGATAGGAGCTTTCTTT
>TRBV6-6|TRBJ2-7|.|.
CASSPGSKIGYF
TGTGCCAGCAGTCCCGGGAGCAAAATAGGGTACTTC
>TRBV29-1|TRBJ1-2|few|.
CSVEINAGESYGYTF
TGCAGCGTTGAAATTAACGCGGGGGAGAGCTATGGCTACACCTTC
>TRBV5-6|TRBJ2-5|.|TRBD1
CASSRLGAGGNQETQYF
TGTGCCAGCAGCCGCTTAGGGGCAGGGGGAAATCAAGAGACCCAGTACTTC
>TRBV28|TRBJ1-1|few|TRBD1
CASSPGQGWTEAFF
TGTGCCAGCAGCCCAGGACAGGGGTGGACTGAAGCTTTCTTT
>TRBV7-2|TRBJ2-7|few|TRBD1
CASSFSRQGGSYEQYF
TGTGCCAGCAGCTTTTCCAGACAGGGGGGATCCTACGAGCAGTACTTC
>TRBV13|TRBJ1-2|.|TRBD1
CASRRLETGVGYGYTF
TGTGCCAGCAGACGATTGGAGACAGGGGTTGGTTATGGCTACACCTTC
>TRBV5-4|TRBJ2-3|.|TRBD2
CASSSRLAGGFTDTQYF
TGTGCCAGCAGCTCCCGACTAGCGGGAGGGTTCACAGATACGCAGTATTTT
>TRBV7-7|TRBJ2-7|.|.
CASSSDSTYEQYF
TGTGCCAGCAGCTCCGACAGTACCTACGAGCAGTACTTC
>TRBV5-1|TRBJ2-4|few|.
CASSPDLKNIQYF
TGCGCCAGCAGCCCTGACCTCAAAAACATTCAGTACTTC
>TRBV14|TRBJ1-1|.|.
CASSPRLNTEAFF
TGTGCCAGCAGCCCGAGACTGAACACTGAAGCTTTCTTT
>TRBV10-3|TRBJ2-7|few|.
CAIGREHPDEQYF
TGTGCCATCGGCCGGGAGCACCCTGACGAGCAGTACTTC
>TRBV7-9|TRBJ2-1|few|.
CASIPRRGTYNEQFF
TGTGCCAGCATCCCACGGAGGGGGACCTACAATGAGCAGTTCTTC
>TRBV7-2|TRBJ1-5|.|.
CASSPQPGPGEPQHF
TGTGCCAGCAGCCCTCAGCCGGGCCCGGGAGAGCCCCAGCATTTT
>TRBV5-4|TRBJ2-7|.|.
CASSPGSYEQYF
TGTGCCAGCAGTCCGGGTTCCTACGAGCAGTACTTC
>TRBV30|TRBJ1-2|.|.
CAWSPSGGYTF
TGTGCCTGGAGTCCCTCGGGGGGCTACACCTTC
>TRBV5-1|TRBJ2-2|.|.
CASRTIPTGELFF
TGCGCCAGTCGGACGATTCCAACCGGGGAGCTGTTTTTT
>TRBV6-6|TRBJ2-5|.|TRBD2
CASRLAGETQYF
TGTGCCAGCAGACTAGCGGGAGAGACCCAGTACTTC
>TRBV5-1|TRBJ1-1|few|TRBD1
CASSSTGFSEAFF
TGCGCCAGCAGCTCGACAGGGTTCTCTGAAGCTTTCTTT
>TRBV5-6|TRBJ1-5|few|TRBD1
CASSASVTGGGQPQHF
TGTGCCAGCAGCGCGTCAGTTACAGGGGGCGGTCAGCCCCAGCATTTT
>TRBV19|TRBJ1-2|.|.
CASSDQSRAPMQGYTF
TGTGCCAGTAGTGACCAATCTCGGGCCCCGATGCAAGGCTACACCTTC
>TRBV7-2|TRBJ2-7|few|.
CASSLASVGEQYF
TGTGCCAGCAGCTTAGCTTCAGTGGGCGAGCAGTACTTC
>TRBV6-5|TRBJ2-2|few|TRBD1
CAGGDRGNTGELFF
TGTGCCGGTGGAGACAGGGGGAACACCGGGGAGCTGTTTTTT
>TRBV2|TRBJ2-2|few|.
CASSGGTGELFF
TGTGCCAGCAGTGGAGGCACCGGGGAGCTGTTTTTT
>TRBV19|TRBJ2-1|.|TRBD2
CASSIQAGGGGEQFF
TGTGCCAGTAGTATCCAAGCGGGAGGTGGAGGTGAGCAGTTCTTC
>TRBV4-3|TRBJ2-2|.|.
CASSQDSQGPGELFF
TGCGCCAGCAGCCAAGATTCCCAGGGGCCCGGGGAGCTGTTTTTT
>TRBV6-5|TRBJ2-1|.|TRBD2
CASSYFSSGSGGEQFF
TGTGCCAGCAGTTACTTCTCTAGCGGATCTGGGGGTGAGCAGTTCTTC
>TRBV2|TRBJ1-6|few|.
CASSEILGVYNSPLHF
TGTGCCAGCAGTGAAATCTTGGGAGTCTATAATTCACCCCTCCACTTT
>TRBV4-2|TRBJ2-1|.|.
CASSQDVAEQFF
TGTGCCAGCAGCCAAGATGTCGCTGAGCAGTTCTTC
>TRBV30|TRBJ1-4|few|.
CAWRGGGEKLFF
TGTGCCTGGAGGGGTGGGGGAGAAAAACTGTTTTTT
>TRBV29-1|TRBJ2-1|.|TRBD2
CSGASGATYNEQFF
TGCAGCGGGGCTAGCGGGGCCACCTACAATGAGCAGTTCTTC